The 10 T cell receptor beta chains in this list originate from one sample, sequenced in a study of blood T cell repertoires in COVID-19. This table comes from immunoSEQ multiplex PCR, and its TCRdb copy is limited to in-frame clones, with some not included. This table holds about 190,000 clones, more than 85% found once. The sequenced sample consisted of PBMCs or T cells enriched from blood (not recorded which). All receptors come from a woman aged 40 to 49 in a cohort exposed to, infected with or recovered from COVID-19 (not recorded which).

V usage is TRBV29-1 and J usage is TRBJ1-1; D unclear. V was shortened by 6 bases and J by 5 bases, with 10 bases between the two germline ends. Germline V CDR1 and CDR2: SQVTM, ANQGSEA. This CDR3 region has 11 residues. CDR3 DNA sequence: TGCAGCGTATCAATGCGGACTGAAGCTTTCTTT. Its translation is CSVSMRTEAFF.

The chain uses TRBV27 and TRBJ2-6; 11 bases are a match to TRBD2. The CDR3 totals 17 residues. V was clipped by 3 bases and J by 2 bases; unmatched bases: 3. Germline CDR1 is MNHEY and CDR2 is SMNVEV (reference sequence). In nucleotides, the CDR3 is TGTGCCAGCAGTTTGGCTAGCGGGGGGCCTGGGGCCAACGTCCTGACTTTC. This encodes CASSLASGGPGANVLTF.

The chain employs TRBV4-1 and TRBJ1-2; D unresolved. The germline V and J ends were trimmed by 0 bases and 4 bases, with 12 bases remaining between them. This CDR3 is built from 15 residues. From germline, CDR1 is MGHRA and CDR2 YSYEKL. The CDR3 DNA reads as TGCGCCAGCAGCCAAGAACCAGGCTCTCCCTATGGCTACACCTTC. Encoded protein: CASSQEPGSPYGYTF.

V and J are TRBV28 and TRBJ1-1, with TRBD1 as a possible D gene (5 bases). The germline V and J ends were trimmed by 0 bases and 6 bases, with 17 bases remaining between them. Germline V gene sequence: CDR1 MDHEN, CDR2 SYDVKM. The CDR3 loop spans 16 amino acids. As DNA, the CDR3 is TGTGCCAGCAGTTTATGTTGTGGGGCGGGGGACGCTGAAGCTTTCTTT. Translated: CASSLCCGAGDAEAFF.

The chain recombines TRBV6-1 with TRBJ2-5, with D possibly TRBD2 on 6 matching bases. The length of the CDR3 is 15 residues. Germline CDR1 reads MNHNS; CDR2 reads SASEGT. V was pared by 2 bases and J by 5 bases, with 15 bases between. CDR3 sequence: CASSERREREETQYF. The CDR3 DNA follows: TGTGCCAGCAGTGAACGCCGGGAGCGTGAGGAGACCCAGTACTTC.

The V call is TRBV7-9, the J call TRBJ1-6; 8 nucleotides match TRBD1. Germline loops: CDR1 SEHNR, CDR2 FQNEAQ (reference sequence). The V segment lost 3 bases and the J segment 7 bases; nucleotides outside the gene matches: 5. The CDR3 sequence is 15 residues long. In DNA, the CDR3 is TGTGCCAGCAGCTTGCTAACAGGGGGGAATTCACCCCTCCACTTT. Translating it yields CASSLLTGGNSPLHF.

The V gene is TRBV4-2, the J gene TRBJ1-5; possible D gene TRBD1, 5 bases. Germline CDR1 reads LGHNA; CDR2 reads YNFKEQ. CDR3 length equals 15 residues. Trimming took 3 bases from V and 4 from J, leaving 13 bases between them. In DNA form, the CDR3 reads TGTGCCAGCAGCCAGACGGTGGGGCCGAATCAGCCCCAGCATTTT. Residues: CASSQTVGPNQPQHF.

This chain connects TRBV9 to TRBJ1-1; 12 bases agree with TRBD1. CDR3 length: 15 residues. Germline V gives CDR1 SGDLS, CDR2 YYNGEE. The V and J ends lost 2 bases and 2 bases, in that order; junction bases with no gene match: 1. CDR3 region: CASSVGTGGNTEAFF. The CDR3 DNA follows: TGTGCCAGCAGCGTGGGGACAGGGGGCAACACTGAAGCTTTCTTT.

CDR3 amino acids: CASSPDRPLRNTEAFF. DNA of the CDR3: TGTGCCAGCAGCCCAGACAGGCCGCTAAGGAACACTGAAGCTTTCTTT. The chain recombines TRBV7-9 with TRBJ1-1, with D perhaps TRBD1 (6 bases). This CDR3 has 16 amino acids. Germline assignment: CDR1 SEHNR and CDR2 FQNEAQ (reference sequence). V lost 5 bases and J lost 1, with 17 bases in between.

The chain combines TRBV7-9 with TRBJ1-2; TRBD1 matches at 9 bases. CDR3 length equals 13 residues. Germline loops: CDR1 SEHNR, CDR2 FQNEAQ (reference sequence). The V gene end was trimmed by 6 bases and the J gene end by 7 bases; junction bases not matched to a gene: 6. The CDR3 DNA reads TGTGCCAGCAGGGGGACAGGGTCGTCTGGCTACACCTTC. Its translation: CASRGTGSSGYTF. Combining the CDR3 with reference TRBV7-9 and TRBJ1-2 gives the whole variable domain DTGVSQNPRHKITKRGQNVTFRCDPISEHNRLYWYRQTLGQGPEFLTYFQNEAQLEKSRLLSDRFSAERPKGSFSTLEIQRTEQGDSAMYLCASRGTGSSGYTFGSGTRLTVV.